This entry describes one T cell receptor beta chain. Its antigen is currently unknown. Measured with immunoSEQ multiplex PCR; TCRdb has only the in-frame clones, and not every one. The sample consists of approximately 26,000 clones, 69% of them appearing once. Viral peptide pools were used in the ViraFEST assay to expand antigen-specific CD4+ T cells, and sequencing came afterward. When 10 to 11 days of culture had elapsed, CD4+ T cells were isolated. Documented for the person is a PCR-confirmed SARS-CoV-2 infection occurring between March and December 2020. Wells each received around 2.2 million PBMC, cultured with roughly 9.4 IU/ml IL-2 and about 9 ug/ml peptides. V lost 1 base, J lost 7 bases, and 13 bases stayed unmatched. The CDR3 consists of 17 residues. CDR1 is LNHNV, CDR2 YYDKDF, per germline (reference sequence). These data originate in a study of vaccination effects on CD4 cells after COVID-19.

The specimen was CD4+ T cells from PBMCs cultured with SARS-CoV-2 spike peptides, collected before COVID-19 vaccination. The sequence derives from a human donor who had a prior SARS-CoV-2 infection. V usage is TRBV15 and J usage is TRBJ2-7; 10 bases are a match to TRBD2. In DNA form, the CDR3 reads TGTGCCACCAGCAGAGTTTTAACCGGGACTAGCGACCCGGAGCAGTACTTC. Amino acids: CATSRVLTGTSDPEQYF. The variable domain in full, completed from reference TRBV15 and TRBJ2-7, reads DAMVIQNPRYQVTQFGKPVTLSCSQTLNHNVMYWYQQKSSQAPKLLFHYYDKDFNNEADTPDNFQSRRPNTSFCFLDIRSPGLGDTAMYLCATSRVLTGTSDPEQYFGPGTRLTVT.